This TCR beta chain was recovered during a study of blood T cell repertoires in COVID-19. Across the whole study: Collection of acute and convalescent COVID-19 samples took place in the United States, Italy and Spain.

The age range of participants was roughly 18 to 90 years, with residence in under 30 US areas. Participant-given clinical history determined each cohort assignment. Germline-derived CDR1 and CDR2 are SNHLY and FYNNEI. Between the trimmed V and J ends, which lost 7 bases and 4 bases, there was a span of 15 bases. This CDR3 comprises 14 residues. The protocol was immunoSEQ multiplex PCR, while the TCRdb copy is restricted to in-frame clones and leaves out a portion. The sample includes some 300,000 clones, roughly 90% of them seen just once. Sequenced: PBMCs or T cells enriched from blood (not recorded which). The chain has TRBV2 and TRBJ2-3; D possibly corresponds to TRBD2 (6 bases). The sequence was collected from a woman in her 30s who had recovered from COVID-19. The CDR3 spells CASIVTSGSDTQYF. The CDR3 DNA reads TGTGCCAGCATTGTGACTAGTGGTTCAGATACGCAGTATTTT.